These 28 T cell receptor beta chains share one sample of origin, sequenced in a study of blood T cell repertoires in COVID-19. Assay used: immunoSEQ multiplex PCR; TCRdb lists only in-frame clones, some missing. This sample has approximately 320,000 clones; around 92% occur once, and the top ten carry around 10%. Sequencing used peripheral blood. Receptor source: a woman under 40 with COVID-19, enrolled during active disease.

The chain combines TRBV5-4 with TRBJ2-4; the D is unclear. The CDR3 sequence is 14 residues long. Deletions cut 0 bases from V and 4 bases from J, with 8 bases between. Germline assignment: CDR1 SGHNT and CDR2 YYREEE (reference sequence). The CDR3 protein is CASSLVQDKNIQYF. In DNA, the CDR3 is TGTGCCAGCAGCTTGGTTCAGGATAAAAACATTCAGTACTTC.

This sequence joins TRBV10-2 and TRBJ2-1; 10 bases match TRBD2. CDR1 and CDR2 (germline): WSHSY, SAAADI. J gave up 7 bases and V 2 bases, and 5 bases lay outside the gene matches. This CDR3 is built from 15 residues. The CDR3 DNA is TGCGCCAGCAGTGAGACTAGCGGGGTACGGAATGAGCAGTTCTTC. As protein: CASSETSGVRNEQFF.

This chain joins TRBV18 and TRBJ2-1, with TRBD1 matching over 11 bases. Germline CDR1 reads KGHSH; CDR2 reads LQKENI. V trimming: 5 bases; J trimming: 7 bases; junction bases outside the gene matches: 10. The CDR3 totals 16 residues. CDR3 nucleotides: TGTGCCAGCTCAATCACGGACAGGGGGCGCGGTAATGAGCAGTTCTTC. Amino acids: CASSITDRGRGNEQFF.

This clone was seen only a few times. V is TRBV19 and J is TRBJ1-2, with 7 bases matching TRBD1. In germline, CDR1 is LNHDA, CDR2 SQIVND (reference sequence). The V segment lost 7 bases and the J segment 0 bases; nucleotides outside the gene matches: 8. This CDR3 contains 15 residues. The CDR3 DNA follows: TGTGCCAGTATTCCTCGGACAGGACCTAACTATGGCTACACCTTC. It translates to CASIPRTGPNYGYTF.

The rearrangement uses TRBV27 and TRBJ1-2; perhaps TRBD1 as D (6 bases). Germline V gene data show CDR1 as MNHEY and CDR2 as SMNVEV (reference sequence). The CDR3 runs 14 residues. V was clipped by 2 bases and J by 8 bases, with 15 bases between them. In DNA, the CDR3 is TGTGCCAGCAGTTTACAACGGGACATAGGAGGCTACACCTTC. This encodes CASSLQRDIGGYTF.

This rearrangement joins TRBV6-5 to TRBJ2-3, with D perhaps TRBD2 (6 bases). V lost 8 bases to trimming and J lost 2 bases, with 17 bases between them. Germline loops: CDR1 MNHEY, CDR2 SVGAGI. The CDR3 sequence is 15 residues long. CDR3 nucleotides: TGTGCCAGCCAGCGCGGGGTCCTATCCACAGATACGCAGTATTTT. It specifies CASQRGVLSTDTQYF.

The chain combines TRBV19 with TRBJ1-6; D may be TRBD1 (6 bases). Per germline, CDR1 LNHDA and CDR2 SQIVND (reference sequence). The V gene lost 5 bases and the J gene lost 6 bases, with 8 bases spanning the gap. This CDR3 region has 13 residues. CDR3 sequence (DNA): TGTGCCAGTAGTGCGGGGGCTAATTCACCCCTCCACTTT. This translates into CASSAGANSPLHF.

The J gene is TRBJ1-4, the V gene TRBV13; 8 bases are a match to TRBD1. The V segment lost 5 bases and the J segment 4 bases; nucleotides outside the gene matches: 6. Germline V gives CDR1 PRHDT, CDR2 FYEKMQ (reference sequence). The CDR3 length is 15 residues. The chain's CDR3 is CASSPRQGINEKLFF. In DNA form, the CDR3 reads TGTGCCAGCAGCCCCAGACAGGGGATTAATGAAAAACTGTTTTTT.

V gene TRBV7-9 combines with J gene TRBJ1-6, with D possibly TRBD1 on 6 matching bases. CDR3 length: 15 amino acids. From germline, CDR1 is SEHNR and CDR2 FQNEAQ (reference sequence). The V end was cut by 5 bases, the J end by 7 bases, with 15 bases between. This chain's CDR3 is CASSPRDTNNSPLHF. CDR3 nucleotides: TGTGCCAGCAGCCCCAGGGACACCAACAATTCACCCCTCCACTTT.

The CDR3 reads CAWTRQGAHYSNQPQHF. CDR3 coding DNA: TGTGCCTGGACCCGCCAGGGGGCCCATTATAGCAATCAGCCCCAGCATTTT. V gene TRBV30 combines with J gene TRBJ1-5; 8 bases align to TRBD1. This CDR3 contains 17 residues. CDR1 is GTSNPN and CDR2 is SVGIG in the germline V gene (reference sequence). V was clipped by 4 bases and J by 0 bases; unmatched bases: 11.

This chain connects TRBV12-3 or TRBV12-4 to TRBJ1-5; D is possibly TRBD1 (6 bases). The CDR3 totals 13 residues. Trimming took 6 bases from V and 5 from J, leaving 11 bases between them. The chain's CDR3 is CASSGQLHQPQHF. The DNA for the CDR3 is TGTGCCAGCAGCGGACAGCTTCATCAGCCCCAGCATTTT.

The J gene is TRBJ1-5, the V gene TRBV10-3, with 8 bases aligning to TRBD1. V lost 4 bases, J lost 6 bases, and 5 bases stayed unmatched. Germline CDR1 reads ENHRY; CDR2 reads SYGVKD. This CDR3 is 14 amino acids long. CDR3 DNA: TGTGCCATCAGTGCACAGGGGGGGGGTCAGCCCCAGCATTTT. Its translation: CAISAQGGGQPQHF.

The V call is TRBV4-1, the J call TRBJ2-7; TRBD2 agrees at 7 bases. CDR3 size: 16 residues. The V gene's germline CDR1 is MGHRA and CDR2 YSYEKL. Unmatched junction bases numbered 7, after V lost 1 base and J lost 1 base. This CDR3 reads CASSQVPLGRSYEQYF. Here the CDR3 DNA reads TGCGCCAGCAGCCAAGTCCCCCTCGGGAGGTCCTACGAGCAGTACTTC.

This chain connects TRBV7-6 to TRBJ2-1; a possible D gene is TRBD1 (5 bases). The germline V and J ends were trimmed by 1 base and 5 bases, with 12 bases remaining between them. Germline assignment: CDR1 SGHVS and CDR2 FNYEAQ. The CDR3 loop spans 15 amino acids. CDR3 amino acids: CASSLDETVNNEQFF. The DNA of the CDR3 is TGTGCCAGCAGCTTAGATGAGACAGTGAACAATGAGCAGTTCTTC.

The CDR3: CASSPLGRSSYEQYF. CDR3 DNA: TGTGCCAGCTCACCACTTGGCCGGAGCTCCTACGAGCAGTACTTC. The chain employs TRBV18 and TRBJ2-7; D is unclear. The germline CDR1 and CDR2 sequences are KGHSH and LQKENI. This CDR3 spans 15 amino acids. Trimming took 1 base from V and 0 from J, leaving 10 bases between them. Full variable domain (rest looked up from reference TRBV18 and TRBJ2-7): NAGVMQNPRHLVRRRGQEARLRCSPMKGHSHVYWYRQLPEEGLKFMVYLQKENIIDESGMPKERFSAEFPKEGPSILRIQQVVRGDSAAYFCASSPLGRSSYEQYFGPGTRLTVT.

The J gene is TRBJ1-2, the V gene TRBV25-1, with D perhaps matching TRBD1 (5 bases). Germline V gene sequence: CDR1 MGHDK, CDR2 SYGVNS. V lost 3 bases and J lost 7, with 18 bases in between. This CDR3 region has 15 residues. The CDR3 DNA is TGTGCCAGCAGTGATTCCTTCAGGGCGGTTGGTGGCTACACCTTC. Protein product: CASSDSFRAVGGYTF.

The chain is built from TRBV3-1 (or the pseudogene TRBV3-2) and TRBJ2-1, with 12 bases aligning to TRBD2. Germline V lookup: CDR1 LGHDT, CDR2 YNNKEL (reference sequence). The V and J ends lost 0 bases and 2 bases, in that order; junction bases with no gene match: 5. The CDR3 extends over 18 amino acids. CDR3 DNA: TGTGCCAGCAGCCAAGAAGGACTAGCGGGGTTACCCTACAATGAGCAGTTCTTC. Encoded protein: CASSQEGLAGLPYNEQFF.

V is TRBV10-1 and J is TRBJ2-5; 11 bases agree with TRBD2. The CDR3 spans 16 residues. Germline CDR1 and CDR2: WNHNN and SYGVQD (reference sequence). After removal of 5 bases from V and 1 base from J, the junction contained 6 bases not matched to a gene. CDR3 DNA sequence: TGCGCCAGCAGTTTTCTAGCGGGGGGTCGCCAAGAGACCCAGTACTTC. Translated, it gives CASSFLAGGRQETQYF.

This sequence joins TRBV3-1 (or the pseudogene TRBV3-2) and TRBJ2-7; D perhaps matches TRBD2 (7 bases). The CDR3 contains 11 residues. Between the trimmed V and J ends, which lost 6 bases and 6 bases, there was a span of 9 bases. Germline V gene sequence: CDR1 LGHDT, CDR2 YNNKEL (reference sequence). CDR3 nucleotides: TGTGCCAGCAGGGGGGGGGCCGAGCAGTACTTC. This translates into CASRGGAEQYF.

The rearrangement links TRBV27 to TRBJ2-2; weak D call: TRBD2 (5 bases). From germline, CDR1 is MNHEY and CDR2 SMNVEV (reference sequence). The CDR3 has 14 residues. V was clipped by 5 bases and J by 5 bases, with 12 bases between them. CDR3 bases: TGTGCCAGCAGTACGGGGTTTTGGACCGGGGAGCTGTTTTTT. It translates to CASSTGFWTGELFF.

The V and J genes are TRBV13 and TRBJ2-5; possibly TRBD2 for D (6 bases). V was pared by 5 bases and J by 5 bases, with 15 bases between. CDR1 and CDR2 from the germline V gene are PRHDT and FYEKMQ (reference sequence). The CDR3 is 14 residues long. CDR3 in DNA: TGTGCCAGCAGCGCGGGACTGGGACTTGAGACCCAGTACTTC. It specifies CASSAGLGLETQYF. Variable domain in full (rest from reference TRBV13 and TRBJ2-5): AAGVIQSPRHLIKEKRETATLKCYPIPRHDTVYWYQQGPGQDPQFLISFYEKMQSDKGSIPDRFSAQQFSDYHSELNMSSLELGDSALYFCASSAGLGLETQYFGPGTRLLVL.

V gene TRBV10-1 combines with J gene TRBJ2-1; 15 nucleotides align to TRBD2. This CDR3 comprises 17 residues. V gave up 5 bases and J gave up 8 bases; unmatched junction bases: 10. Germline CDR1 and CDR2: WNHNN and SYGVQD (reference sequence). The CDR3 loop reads CASSPPWTSGGADEQFF. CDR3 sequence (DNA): TGCGCCAGCAGTCCGCCTTGGACTAGCGGGGGGGCTGATGAGCAGTTCTTC.

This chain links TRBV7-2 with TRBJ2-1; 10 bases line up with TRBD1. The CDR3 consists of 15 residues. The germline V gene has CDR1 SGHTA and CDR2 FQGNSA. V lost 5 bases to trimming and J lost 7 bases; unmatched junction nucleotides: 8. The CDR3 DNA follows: TGTGCCAGCAGCCCTGACAGGGGGCGTTGGAATGAGCAGTTCTTC. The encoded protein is CASSPDRGRWNEQFF. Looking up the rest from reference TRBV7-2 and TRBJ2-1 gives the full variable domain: GAGVSQSPSNKVTEKGKDVELRCDPISGHTALYWYRQSLGQGLEFLIYFQGNSAPDKSGLPSDRFSAERTGGSVSTLTIQRTQQEDSAVYLCASSPDRGRWNEQFFGPGTRLTVL.

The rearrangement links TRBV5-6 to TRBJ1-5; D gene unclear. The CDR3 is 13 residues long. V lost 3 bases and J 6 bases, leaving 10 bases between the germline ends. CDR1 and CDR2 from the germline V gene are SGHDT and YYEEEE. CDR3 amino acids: CASSSGRFQPQHF. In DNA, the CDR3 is TGTGCCAGCAGCTCGGGTCGGTTTCAGCCCCAGCATTTT.

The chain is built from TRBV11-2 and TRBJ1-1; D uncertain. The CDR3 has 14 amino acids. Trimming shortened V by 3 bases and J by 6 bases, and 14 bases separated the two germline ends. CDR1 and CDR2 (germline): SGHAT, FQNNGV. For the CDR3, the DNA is TGTGCCAGCAGCTTTAGACTAGCTGGCGCTGAAGCTTTCTTT. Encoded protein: CASSFRLAGAEAFF.

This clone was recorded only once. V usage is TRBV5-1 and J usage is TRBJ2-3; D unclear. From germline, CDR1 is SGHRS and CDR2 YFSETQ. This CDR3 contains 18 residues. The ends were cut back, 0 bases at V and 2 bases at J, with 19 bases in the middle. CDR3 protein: CASSLDGSSNPYTDTQYF. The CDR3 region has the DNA TGCGCCAGCAGCTTGGACGGGTCCTCCAACCCCTACACAGATACGCAGTATTTT.

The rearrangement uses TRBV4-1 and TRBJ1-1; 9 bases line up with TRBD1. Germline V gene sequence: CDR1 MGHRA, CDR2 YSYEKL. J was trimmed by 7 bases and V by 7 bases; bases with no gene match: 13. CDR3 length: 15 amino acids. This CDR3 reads CASTSNRGRVIEAFF. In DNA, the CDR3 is TGCGCCAGCACCTCAAACAGGGGGCGCGTCATTGAAGCTTTCTTT.

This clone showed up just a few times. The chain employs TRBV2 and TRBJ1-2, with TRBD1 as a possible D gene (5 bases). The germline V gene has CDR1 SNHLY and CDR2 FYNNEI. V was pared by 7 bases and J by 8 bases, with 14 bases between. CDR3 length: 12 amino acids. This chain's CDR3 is CASTQGWGGYTF. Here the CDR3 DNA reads TGTGCCAGCACCCAGGGATGGGGAGGCTACACCTTC. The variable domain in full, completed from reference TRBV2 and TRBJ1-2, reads EPEVTQTPSHQVTQMGQEVILRCVPISNHLYFYWYRQILGQKVEFLVSFYNNEISEKSEIFDDQFSVERPDGSNFTLKIRSTKLEDSAMYFCASTQGWGGYTFGSGTRLTVV.